This T cell receptor (beta chain) was found in a study of T-cell reconstitution after alpha-beta-depleted transplantation in children (dated by TCRdb to the mid-2010s). Study-level background: The study quantitatively tracked T-cell immune reconstitution after TCRalphabeta/CD19-depleted allogeneic hematopoietic cell transplantation in children using TCR repertoire profiling.

Overall results and qualifications from the work: Over subsequent months, a decline in hyperexpanded clone frequencies was noted, and after one year, T-cell counts and TCRbeta diversity were mostly ascribed to newly produced T cells. In some patients, the high TCRbeta diversity seen at day 60 was put down to recipient T cells and intrathymic progenitors that had survived conditioning. About two months after transplant, the apparently early recovery of alphabetaT-cell counts reportedly depended on just several hundred clones that had expanded rapidly and came from non-depleted graft cells.

V gives up 6 bases and J gives up 4 bases, and the segment between their germline ends measures 19 bases. As encoded in the germline V gene (reference sequence), CDR1 is DFQATT while CDR2 is SNEGSKA. Counted from cysteine to phenylalanine, this CDR3 has 14 amino acids. Only the CDR3 region is kept as DNA, spanning 42 bases read in frame from base 1. This specimen's treatment or condition label, interpreted: allogeneic hematopoietic cell transplantation with graft depleted of TCRalphabeta T cells and CD19 B cells. The transplant recipients were children given TCRalphabeta/CD19-depleted allogeneic hematopoietic cell grafts. The method was PCR. These reads were obtained on an Illumina HiSeq 2500. TCR libraries were prepared with molecular barcoding, using unique molecular identifiers to normalize TCRbeta repertoire quantification. The raw public reads went through TCRdb reprocessing: fastp at Q25, MiXCR clone calling, in-frame beta chains kept. Each CDR3 protein gets just one entry, which takes the most common genes and DNA from the rows behind it. For this sample there are approximately 500,000 distinct CDR3 sequences; around 27% appear just once. The ten largest clones represent about 35% of the sample.

On this clonotype itself: Its antigen is still unknown. No much larger clone exists at a distance of one base, and base qualities are not known.

The specimen was PBMCs, collected before TCRalphabeta/CD19-depleted stem cell transplant. The chain is encoded by TRBV20-1 joined to TRBJ2-7; a tentative D call is TRBD1 (6 bases match). The receptor comes from a boy in the first two years of life with Wiskott-Aldrich syndrome, due to receive a stem cell transplant. The CDR3 reads as follows: CSAPGVAVPYEQYF. The DNA is TGCAGTGCCCCAGGGGTAGCTGTCCCTTACGAGCAGTACTTC.